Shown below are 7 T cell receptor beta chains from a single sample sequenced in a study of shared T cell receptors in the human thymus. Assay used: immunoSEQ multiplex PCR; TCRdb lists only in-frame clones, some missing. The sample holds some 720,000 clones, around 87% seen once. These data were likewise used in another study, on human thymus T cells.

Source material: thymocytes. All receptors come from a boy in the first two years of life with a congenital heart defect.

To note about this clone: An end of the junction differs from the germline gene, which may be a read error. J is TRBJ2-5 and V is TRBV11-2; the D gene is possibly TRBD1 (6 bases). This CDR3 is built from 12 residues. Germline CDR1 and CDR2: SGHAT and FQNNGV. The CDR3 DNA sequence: TGTGCCAGCAGCTTTAGACAGGCGACCCCGAACTTC. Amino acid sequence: CASSFRQATPNF. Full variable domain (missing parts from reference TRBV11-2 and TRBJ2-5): EAGVAQSPRYKIIEKRQSVAFWCNPISGHATLYWYQQILGQGPKLLIQFQNNGVVDDSQLPKDRFSAERLKGVDSTLKIQPAKLEDSAVYLCASSFRQATPNFGPGTRLLVL.

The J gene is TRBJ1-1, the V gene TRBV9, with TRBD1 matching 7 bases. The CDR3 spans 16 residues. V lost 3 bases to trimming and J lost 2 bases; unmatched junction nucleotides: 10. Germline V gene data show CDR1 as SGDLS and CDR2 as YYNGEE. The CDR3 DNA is TGTGCCAGCAGCGAAAAGGGACAGACTAATAACACTGAAGCTTTCTTT. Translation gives CASSEKGQTNNTEAFF.

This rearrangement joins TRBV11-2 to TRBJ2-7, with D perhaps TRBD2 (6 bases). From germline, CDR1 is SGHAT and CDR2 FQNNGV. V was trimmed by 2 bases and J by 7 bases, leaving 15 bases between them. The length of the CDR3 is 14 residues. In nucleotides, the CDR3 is TGTGCCAGCAGCTTATTGCTCAGGACTACGGAGCAGTACTTC. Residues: CASSLLLRTTEQYF.

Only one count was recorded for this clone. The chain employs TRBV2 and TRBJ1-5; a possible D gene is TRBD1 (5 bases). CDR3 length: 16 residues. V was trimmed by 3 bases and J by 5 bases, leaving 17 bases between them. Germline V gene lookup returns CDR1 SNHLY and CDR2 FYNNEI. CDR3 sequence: CASSDKAREWHQPQHF. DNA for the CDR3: TGTGCCAGCAGTGATAAGGCCAGGGAATGGCATCAGCCCCAGCATTTT.

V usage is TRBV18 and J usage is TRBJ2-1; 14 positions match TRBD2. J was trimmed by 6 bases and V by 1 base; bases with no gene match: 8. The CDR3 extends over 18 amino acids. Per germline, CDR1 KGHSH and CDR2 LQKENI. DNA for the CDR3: TGTGCCAGCTCACCACTTAGACTAGCGGGAGGGATTTTCAATGAGCAGTTCTTC. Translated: CASSPLRLAGGIFNEQFF.

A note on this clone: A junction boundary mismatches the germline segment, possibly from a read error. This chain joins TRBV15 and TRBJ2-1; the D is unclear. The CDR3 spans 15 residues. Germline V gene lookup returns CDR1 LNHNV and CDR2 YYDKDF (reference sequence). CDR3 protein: CATSGESIGSNEQFF. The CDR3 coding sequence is TGTGCCACCAGCGGAGAGTCGATCGGGTCCAATGAGCAGTTCTTC.

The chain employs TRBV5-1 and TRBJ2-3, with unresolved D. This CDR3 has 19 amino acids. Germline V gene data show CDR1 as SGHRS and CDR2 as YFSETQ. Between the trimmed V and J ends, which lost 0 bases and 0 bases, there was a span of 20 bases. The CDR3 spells CASSLGAFELERSTDTQYF. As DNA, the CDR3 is TGCGCCAGCAGCTTGGGCGCCTTCGAACTCGAACGTAGCACAGATACGCAGTATTTT. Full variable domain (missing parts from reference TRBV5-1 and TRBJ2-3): KAGVTQTPRYLIKTRGQQVTLSCSPISGHRSVSWYQQTPGQGLQFLFEYFSETQRNKGNFPGRFSGRQFSNSRSEMNVSTLELGDSALYLCASSLGAFELERSTDTQYFGPGTRLTVL.